This paragraph covers one T cell receptor beta chain sequence. The antigen is not known. This specimen comes from a study of T cell responses to AZD1222 COVID-19 vaccine. Findings and caveats of the study: Regions 160-218 and 743-854 dominated among vaccine-associated CD4 TCRs spanning spike. The breadth and depth of Spike-specific TCRs increased once two AZD1222 doses had been given. Clonal diversity was possibly underestimated, and white British individuals and females predominated among donors.

Assay: immunoSEQ multiplex PCR; the TCRdb copy retains only in-frame clones and omits some. This repertoire shows about 120,000 clones, more than 75% found once; its top ten account for about 10%. Germline CDR1 reads SGHDT; CDR2 reads YYEEEE. The V end was cut by 5 bases, the J end by 2 bases, with 8 bases between. The CDR3 loop spans 12 amino acids. The input for sequencing was peripheral blood, taken on day 0 of AZD1222 vaccination. V gene TRBV5-6 combines with J gene TRBJ2-7, with TRBD1 as a possible D gene (6 bases). The sequence was collected from an adult in good health. CDR3 protein: CASSSGAYEQYF. The CDR3 nucleotides read TGTGCCAGCAGTTCAGGGGCCTACGAGCAGTACTTC.